One sample yielded the 21 T cell receptor beta chains listed below, sequenced in a study of T cells after yellow fever vaccination. TCRdb re-derived calls from the 5' RACE reads in MiXCR, one entry per CDR3 protein. In the table there are approximately 250,000 distinct CDR3 sequences, 3.6% of which are singletons. Sequenced material: PBMCs, taken 15 days after the yellow fever booster vaccination. These receptors were obtained from a man aged 18 to 29 who received the YFV17D yellow fever vaccine.

This clonotype was seen at least ten times. The chain uses TRBV6-2 or TRBV6-3 and TRBJ1-6; D is ambiguous. The CDR3 totals 19 residues. Germline values: CDR1 MNHEY, CDR2 SVGEGT. V lost 5 bases to trimming and J lost 8 bases, with 28 bases between them. The CDR3 sequence is CASSHPSGPTGPWDSPLHF. The CDR3 region has the DNA TGTGCCAGCAGTCACCCTTCCGGGCCGACGGGTCCCTGGGATTCACCCCTCCACTTT.

This clonotype was detected many times. The genes are TRBV29-1 and TRBJ1-2, with D unclear. This CDR3 is 12 amino acids long. Trimming removed 5 bases at V and 4 bases at J, with 11 bases between. Germline loops: CDR1 SQVTM, CDR2 ANQGSEA. CDR3: CSVYHFFYGYTF. The CDR3 nucleotides are TGCAGCGTTTATCACTTTTTCTATGGCTACACCTTC.

This clonotype has ten or more counts. J is TRBJ2-5 and V is TRBV10-2; D gene ambiguous. Trimming removed 5 bases at V and 6 bases at J, with 25 bases between. The CDR3 consists of 17 residues. CDR1 and CDR2 (germline): WSHSY, SAAADI. The CDR3 is CASSKEERSPFYKTQYF. DNA for the CDR3: TGCGCCAGCAGTAAAGAGGAGCGCTCGCCATTCTATAAGACCCAGTACTTC.

This clonotype was seen at least ten times. This sequence joins TRBV12-3 or TRBV12-4 and TRBJ1-5; possibly TRBD1 for D (6 bases). CDR3 length equals 14 residues. Trimming took 7 bases from V and 3 from J, leaving 13 bases between them. CDR3 DNA: TGTGCCAGCACCGACAGGTGGGACAATCAGCCCCAGCATTTT. It specifies CASTDRWDNQPQHF.

V gene TRBV12-3 or TRBV12-4 combines with J gene TRBJ2-1; D unresolved. With 3 bases removed from V and 7 bases from J, the gap between germline ends came to 13 bases. This CDR3 is 14 amino acids long. As DNA, the CDR3 is TGTGCCAGCAGTTTGGTTTCGGCGGATAATGAGCAGTTCTTC. It is translated as CASSLVSADNEQFF.

This clonotype has a handful of counts. V gene TRBV7-3 combines with J gene TRBJ2-3; TRBD1 or TRBD2 may be the D gene (6 bases each). Germline V gene data show CDR1 as SGHTA and CDR2 as FQGTGA. This CDR3 is 14 amino acids long. V was pared by 5 bases and J by 5 bases, with 14 bases between. For the CDR3, the DNA is TGTGCCAGCAGCCCAGGGGCGGGGATAGATACGCAGTATTTT. It encodes CASSPGAGIDTQYF.

In its sample, this clonotype was seen many times. Sequence at one end of the junction differs from germline and may be a read error. This rearrangement joins TRBV7-6 to TRBJ1-1; no clear D gene. The length of the CDR3 is 12 residues. Per germline, CDR1 SGHVS and CDR2 FNYEAQ. This CDR3 is CASSLALQSPVF. In DNA, the CDR3 is TGTGCCAGCAGCTTAGCGCTTCAGAGTCCCGTCTTT.

The V and J genes are TRBV6-5 and TRBJ1-1; D remains unclear. The ends were cut back, 0 bases at V and 1 base at J, with 12 bases in the middle. The CDR3 contains 16 residues. The V gene's germline CDR1 is MNHEY and CDR2 SVGAGI. The CDR3 nucleotides are TGTGCCAGCAGTTACTCGACGTGGCAGCCGAACACTGAAGCTTTCTTT. As protein: CASSYSTWQPNTEAFF.

This clonotype has ten or more counts. The rearrangement joins TRBV6-5 to TRBJ2-3; tentative D call: TRBD2 (5 bases). V lost 0 bases and J lost 6, with 10 bases in between. There are 14 residues in the CDR3. Germline V lookup: CDR1 MNHEY, CDR2 SVGAGI. In DNA, the CDR3 is TGTGCCAGCAGTTACTCGGCGGGTGCGGATACGCAGTATTTT. Residues: CASSYSAGADTQYF.

This clonotype was counted only a few times. The genes are TRBV7-9 and TRBJ2-1; TRBD2 matches 7 bases. V dropped 3 bases and J dropped 4; count of bases not matched to a gene: 6. This CDR3 is 15 amino acids long. Germline CDR1 reads SEHNR; CDR2 reads FQNEAQ (reference sequence). The CDR3 protein is CASSFGGSGYNEQFF. The CDR3 nucleotides are TGTGCCAGCAGCTTCGGGGGGAGTGGTTACAATGAGCAGTTCTTC. Full variable domain (remainder filled in from reference TRBV7-9 and TRBJ2-1): DTGVSQNPRHKITKRGQNVTFRCDPISEHNRLYWYRQTLGQGPEFLTYFQNEAQLEKSRLLSDRFSAERPKGSFSTLEIQRTEQGDSAMYLCASSFGGSGYNEQFFGPGTRLTVL.

The sample holds many counts of this clonotype. The rearrangement links TRBV5-1 to TRBJ1-1; 9 nucleotides match TRBD1. The CDR3 is 13 residues long. Germline V gene lookup returns CDR1 SGHRS and CDR2 YFSETQ. Trimming took 4 bases from V and 5 from J; bases not matched to a gene: 3. The CDR3 is CASSTDRGTEAFF. CDR3 DNA sequence: TGCGCCAGCAGCACTGACAGGGGGACTGAAGCTTTCTTT. Using reference TRBV5-1 and TRBJ1-1 for the parts outside the CDR3, the full variable domain is KAGVTQTPRYLIKTRGQQVTLSCSPISGHRSVSWYQQTPGQGLQFLFEYFSETQRNKGNFPGRFSGRQFSNSRSEMNVSTLELGDSALYLCASSTDRGTEAFFGQGTRLTVV.

In its sample, this clonotype was seen many times. The chain carries TRBV20-1 and TRBJ1-2, with 7 positions matching TRBD1. V lost 6 bases and J lost 8; bases outside the gene matches: 12. CDR3 size: 13 residues. Per germline, CDR1 DFQATT and CDR2 SNEGSKA (reference sequence). The CDR3 bases are TGCAGTGCCAGAAAGGAGGGGGCGAAAGGCTACACCTTC. This gives the protein CSARKEGAKGYTF.

This clonotype has a count of ten or more. V gene TRBV28 combines with J gene TRBJ2-7; a weak D match, TRBD1 (6 bases). Germline V gene lookup returns CDR1 MDHEN and CDR2 SYDVKM. The length of the CDR3 is 12 residues. V lost 5 bases and J lost 4, with 9 bases in between. CDR3 DNA sequence: TGTGCCAGCAGTGCGACAGGTTACGAGCAGTACGTC. Translating gives CASSATGYEQYV.

This clonotype was seen repeatedly, ten times or more. The chain carries TRBV5-4 and TRBJ1-2; weak D call: TRBD1 (6 bases). CDR1 is SGHNT, CDR2 YYREEE, per germline (reference sequence). The CDR3 consists of 17 residues. Between the trimmed V and J ends, which lost 3 bases and 4 bases, there was a span of 22 bases. As DNA, the CDR3 is TGTGCCAGCAGCTCTATGGCCGGGGGCGGGACATTCTATGGCTACACCTTC. Its protein is CASSSMAGGGTFYGYTF.

This clonotype was picked up many times. The chain is built from TRBV5-4 and TRBJ1-1; perhaps TRBD1 as D (6 bases). V was cut by 5 bases and J by 0 bases, with 17 bases left in between. The CDR3 has 16 amino acids. Germline V gene sequence: CDR1 SGHNT, CDR2 YYREEE (reference sequence). The CDR3 sequence: CASRPKERGMNTEAFF. The CDR3, as DNA: TGTGCCAGCAGACCTAAGGAGAGGGGGATGAACACTGAAGCTTTCTTT.

The V gene is TRBV5-1, the J gene TRBJ2-5; 11 nucleotides line up with TRBD2. Unmatched junction bases numbered 4, after V lost 4 bases and J lost 2 bases. Germline-derived CDR1 and CDR2 are SGHRS and YFSETQ. There are 15 residues in the CDR3. The CDR3 DNA sequence: TGCGCCAGCAGCCCGACTAGCGGGGCACAAGAGACCCAGTACTTC. This translates into CASSPTSGAQETQYF.

There are many counts of this clonotype. In DNA form, the CDR3 reads TGCGCCAGCAGCTTGGACGAGAGGGATCCTTCCTACGAGCAGTACTTC. It encodes CASSLDERDPSYEQYF. The chain combines TRBV5-1 with TRBJ2-7, with TRBD2 as a possible D gene (5 bases). The V and J ends lost 0 bases and 1 base respectively, with 14 bases between them. This CDR3 spans 16 amino acids. From germline, CDR1 is SGHRS and CDR2 YFSETQ.

Only a few counts were recorded for this clonotype. This chain links TRBV19 with TRBJ1-2; tentatively, D is TRBD1 (6 bases). V was pared by 10 bases and J by 4 bases, with 10 bases between. Germline CDR1 is LNHDA and CDR2 is SQIVND (reference sequence). The CDR3 has 11 amino acids. The CDR3 protein is CAIRGTYGYTF. The CDR3 DNA follows: TGTGCCATCAGGGGAACCTATGGCTACACCTTC. The whole variable domain, filled in from reference TRBV19 and TRBJ1-2, reads DGGITQSPKYLFRKEGQNVTLSCEQNLNHDAMYWYRQDPGQGLRLIYYSQIVNDFQKGDIAEGYSVSREKKESFPLTVTSAQKNPTAFYLCAIRGTYGYTFGSGTRLTVV.

This clonotype was counted ten times or more. The chain uses TRBV12-3 or TRBV12-4 and TRBJ2-3, with 11 bases identical to TRBD2. J lost 14 bases, V lost 0 bases, and 4 bases had no gene match. This CDR3 is 13 amino acids long. The CDR3 is CASSLALAGGPYF. For the CDR3, the DNA is TGTGCCAGCAGTTTAGCCCTAGCGGGGGGCCCGTATTTT.

This clonotype was counted at least ten times. V usage is TRBV28 and J usage is TRBJ2-2; 8 bases align to TRBD2. The CDR3 loop spans 16 amino acids. The V gene end was trimmed by 4 bases and the J gene end by 3 bases; junction bases not matched to a gene: 7. Germline V gene lookup returns CDR1 MDHEN and CDR2 SYDVKM. CDR3 region: CASSYTGGPDTGELFF. CDR3 coding DNA: TGTGCCAGCAGTTACACGGGGGGGCCCGACACCGGGGAGCTGTTTTTT. Looking up the rest from reference TRBV28 and TRBJ2-2 gives the full variable domain: DVKVTQSSRYLVKRTGEKVFLECVQDMDHENMFWYRQDPGLGLRLIYFSYDVKMKEKGDIPEGYSVSREKKERFSLILESASTNQTSMYLCASSYTGGPDTGELFFGEGSRLTVL.

The chain couples TRBV10-2 to TRBJ2-5; D is unclear. The V end lost 3 bases, the J end lost 4 bases, and 18 bases lay between the germline ends. The CDR3 spans 16 residues. The germline V gene encodes CDR1 WSHSY and CDR2 SAAADI. This CDR3 is CASSEVVGRNGETQYF. CDR3 DNA sequence: TGCGCCAGCAGTGAAGTGGTGGGTAGAAACGGAGAGACCCAGTACTTC.